This T cell receptor beta chain was observed in a study of T cell responses to AZD1222 COVID-19 vaccine. The protocol was immunoSEQ multiplex PCR, while the TCRdb copy is restricted to in-frame clones and leaves out a portion. This sample yields roughly 120,000 clones, of which around 83% are seen a single time; about 4.3% belongs to the top ten. Comments on this clone: Its antigen is unknown.

Study-wide results and caveats: The donor cohort was predominantly white British with a female majority, and clonal diversity may have been underestimated.

CDR3 length equals 12 residues. Germline CDR1 LNHDA, CDR2 SQIVND (reference sequence). V lost 7 bases and J 3 bases, leaving 9 bases between the germline ends. The rearrangement joins TRBV19 to TRBJ1-2; D unresolved. The material was peripheral blood, obtained 28 days after the second AZD1222 dose. The TCR sequence derives from an adult who received the AZD1222 COVID-19 vaccine. The CDR3 DNA reads as TGTGCCAGTACAGGCACAGACTATGGCTACACCTTC. It yields the protein CASTGTDYGYTF. Based on the CDR3 plus reference TRBV19 and TRBJ1-2, the full variable domain is DGGITQSPKYLFRKEGQNVTLSCEQNLNHDAMYWYRQDPGQGLRLIYYSQIVNDFQKGDIAEGYSVSREKKESFPLTVTSAQKNPTAFYLCASTGTDYGYTFGSGTRLTVV.